Listed here are 11 T cell receptor beta chains from one sample, sequenced in a study of response to subunit inactivated influenza vaccine (dated by TCRdb to 2016 to 2019). The method was RT-PCR. Data came from an Illumina HiSeq 2500. Clones were called with MiXCR by TCRdb after fastp trimmed the public reads at Q25, and only in-frame beta chains were retained. Every CDR3 protein is listed once, alongside the most common genes and DNA of its rows. Recorded for this sample are about 180,000 distinct CDR3 sequences; around a tenth of them occurred a single time. The ten most abundant clones make up approximately 11% of the sample. Sequencing used non-naive T cells sorted from PBMCs, obtained on the day of vaccination. The cell subset or site label, as the study defines it: memory T cell fraction. The receptors derive from a man aged 50 to 59 who received an inactivated influenza vaccine. Donor details come from another sample of the same person, matched by shared clones.

There are many counts of this clonotype. This chain links TRBV11-2 with TRBJ2-7; possible D gene TRBD2, 6 bases. The length of the CDR3 is 13 residues. Between the trimmed V and J ends, which lost 2 bases and 6 bases, there was a span of 11 bases. Germline lookup yields CDR1 SGHAT and CDR2 FQNNGV. CDR3 in amino acids: CASSLNEGLEQYF. The CDR3 DNA reads as TGTGCCAGCAGCTTAAATGAGGGACTCGAGCAGTACTTC. Using reference TRBV11-2 and TRBJ2-7 for the parts outside the CDR3, the full variable domain is EAGVAQSPRYKIIEKRQSVAFWCNPISGHATLYWYQQILGQGPKLLIQFQNNGVVDDSQLPKDRFSAERLKGVDSTLKIQPAKLEDSAVYLCASSLNEGLEQYFGPGTRLTVT.

CDR3 amino acids: CASSPSGGIGLTEAFF. The CDR3 bases are TGTGCCAGCAGCCCCTCGGGGGGGATTGGGCTCACTGAAGCTTTCTTT. The chain combines TRBV7-9 with TRBJ1-1, with D maybe TRBD1 (5 bases). Germline CDR1 SEHNR, CDR2 FQNEAQ (reference sequence). Trimming removed 5 bases from V and 4 bases from J, with 20 bases in between. CDR3 length equals 16 residues.

This clonotype showed up just a few times. A much larger clone differs from this one at a single base, so this may be a read error. The chain is built from TRBV9 and TRBJ2-5; D is uncertain. Germline-derived CDR1 and CDR2 are SGDLS and YYNGEE. The CDR3 consists of 11 residues. Trimming pared 0 bases from V and 3 bases from J, leaving 0 bases between. CDR3 residues: CASSVEETQYF. The CDR3 DNA follows: TGTGCCAGCAGCGTAGAAGAGACCCAGTACTTC.

The V gene is TRBV7-2, the J gene TRBJ2-7; D is unresolved. Trimming stripped 4 bases from V and 6 bases from J, with 22 bases between. Germline V gene data show CDR1 as SGHTA and CDR2 as FQGNSA. The CDR3 is made up of 16 amino acids. CDR3 in amino acids: CASSSTLWETGGEQYF. CDR3 DNA: TGTGCCAGCAGCTCAACATTGTGGGAAACGGGTGGCGAGCAGTACTTC.

The chain couples TRBV19 to TRBJ1-5, with D tentatively TRBD1 (5 bases). Germline CDR1 LNHDA, CDR2 SQIVND (reference sequence). The length of the CDR3 is 12 residues. Trimming stripped 6 bases from V and 9 bases from J, with 12 bases between. CDR3 bases: TGTGCCAGTAGCCATGTTCAGGGGCCCCAGCATTTT. Protein: CASSHVQGPQHF.

This chain uses TRBV6-2 or TRBV6-3 with TRBJ2-7; 8 positions match TRBD1. Per the germline V gene, CDR1 is MNHEY and CDR2 is SVGEGT. The CDR3 extends over 11 amino acids. The V and J ends lost 9 bases and 9 bases, in that order; junction bases with no gene match: 7. DNA of the CDR3: TGTGCCAGTGGACAGGGAAGGGGGCAGTACTTC. Translation gives CASGQGRGQYF.

In its sample, this clonotype was seen a few times. The chain joins TRBV3-1 to TRBJ2-7, with no clear D. Germline V gene sequence: CDR1 LGHDT, CDR2 YNNKEL (reference sequence). This CDR3 has 14 residues. Between the trimmed V and J ends, which lost 1 base and 0 bases, there was a span of 7 bases. The CDR3 bases are TGTGCCAGCAGCCAAGTGGGAAGCTCCTACGAGCAGTACTTC. It is translated as CASSQVGSSYEQYF.

The chain joins TRBV27 to TRBJ2-3; TRBD1 might be the D (5 bases). This CDR3 has 13 residues. Trimming left V 2 bases short and J 7 bases short, with 10 bases between. From germline, CDR1 is MNHEY and CDR2 SMNVEV (reference sequence). The CDR3 DNA sequence: TGTGCCAGCAGTTTACAGGGTGCACATACGCAGTATTTT. As protein: CASSLQGAHTQYF.

Ten or more counts support this clonotype. The chain employs TRBV20-1 and TRBJ2-7; D gene ambiguous. Looked up from germline, CDR1 is DFQATT and CDR2 is SNEGSKA (reference sequence). The CDR3 is 12 residues long. The V gene lost 7 bases and the J gene lost 4 bases, with 14 bases spanning the gap. Written as DNA, the CDR3 is TGCAGTGTCCCCCGCCCCACGTACGAGCAGTACTTC. It yields the protein CSVPRPTYEQYF.

This chain uses TRBV20-1 with TRBJ2-5; TRBD2 matches at 11 bases. Germline CDR1 is DFQATT and CDR2 is SNEGSKA (reference sequence). The CDR3 loop spans 14 amino acids. The V gene end was trimmed by 7 bases and the J gene end by 4 bases; junction bases not matched to a gene: 8. The chain's CDR3 is CSDHSGRAGETQYF. DNA of the CDR3: TGCAGTGACCATAGCGGGAGGGCCGGAGAGACCCAGTACTTC.

This clonotype came up a few times. This chain connects TRBV27 to TRBJ1-2, with TRBD1 matching 8 bases. CDR1 is MNHEY and CDR2 is SMNVEV in the germline V gene (reference sequence). V shed 3 bases, J shed 4 bases, and the junction held 4 bases outside the gene matches. This CDR3 spans 14 amino acids. The CDR3 region is CASSFRGLSYGYTF. The CDR3 DNA sequence: TGTGCCAGCAGTTTCAGGGGGCTTAGCTATGGCTACACCTTC.